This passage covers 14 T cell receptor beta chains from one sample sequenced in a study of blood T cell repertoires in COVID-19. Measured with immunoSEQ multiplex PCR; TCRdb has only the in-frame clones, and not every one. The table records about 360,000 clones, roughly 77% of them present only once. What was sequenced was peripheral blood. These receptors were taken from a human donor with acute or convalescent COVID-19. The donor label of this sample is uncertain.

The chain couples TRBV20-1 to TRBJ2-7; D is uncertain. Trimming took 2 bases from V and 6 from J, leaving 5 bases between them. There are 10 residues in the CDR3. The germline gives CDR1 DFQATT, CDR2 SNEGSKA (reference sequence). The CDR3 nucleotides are TGCAGTGCTAGATTACTCGAGCAGTACTTC. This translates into CSARLLEQYF.

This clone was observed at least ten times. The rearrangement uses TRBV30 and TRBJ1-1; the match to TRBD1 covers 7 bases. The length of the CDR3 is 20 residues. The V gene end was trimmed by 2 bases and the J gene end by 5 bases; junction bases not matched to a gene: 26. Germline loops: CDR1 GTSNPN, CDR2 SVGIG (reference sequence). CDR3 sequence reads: CAWSKTGYSTSTRGRTEAFF. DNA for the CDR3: TGTGCCTGGAGTAAGACAGGGTACTCGACTTCCACGAGGGGTAGGACTGAAGCTTTCTTT.

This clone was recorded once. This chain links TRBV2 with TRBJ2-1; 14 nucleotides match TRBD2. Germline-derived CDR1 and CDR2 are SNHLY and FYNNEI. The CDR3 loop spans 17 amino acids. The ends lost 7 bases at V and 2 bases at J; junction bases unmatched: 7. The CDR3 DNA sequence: TGTGCCAGCAACGGACTAGCGGGAGGCCGTCCCTACAATGAGCAGTTCTTC. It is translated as CASNGLAGGRPYNEQFF.

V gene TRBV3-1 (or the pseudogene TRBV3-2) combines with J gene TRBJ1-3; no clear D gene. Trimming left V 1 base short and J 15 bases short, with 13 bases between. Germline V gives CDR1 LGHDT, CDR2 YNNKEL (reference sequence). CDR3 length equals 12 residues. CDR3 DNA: TGTGCCAGCAGCCAAGTTAGCGGAGAGCCATATTTT. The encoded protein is CASSQVSGEPYF.

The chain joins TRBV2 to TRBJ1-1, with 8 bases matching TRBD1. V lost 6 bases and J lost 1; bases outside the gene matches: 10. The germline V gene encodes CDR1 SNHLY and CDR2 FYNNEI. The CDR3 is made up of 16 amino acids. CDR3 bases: TGTGCCAGCAGAGAGAAGTCCGGGACAGGGAACACTGAAGCTTTCTTT. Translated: CASREKSGTGNTEAFF.

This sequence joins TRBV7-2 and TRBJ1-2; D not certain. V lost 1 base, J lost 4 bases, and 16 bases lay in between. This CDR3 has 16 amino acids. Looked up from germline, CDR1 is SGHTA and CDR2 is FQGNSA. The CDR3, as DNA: TGTGCCAGCAGCTTAGGGCTGGACCGGGGAAGCTATGGCTACACCTTC. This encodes CASSLGLDRGSYGYTF. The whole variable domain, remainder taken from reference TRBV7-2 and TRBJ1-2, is GAGVSQSPSNKVTEKGKDVELRCDPISGHTALYWYRQSLGQGLEFLIYFQGNSAPDKSGLPSDRFSAERTGGSVSTLTIQRTQQEDSAVYLCASSLGLDRGSYGYTFGSGTRLTVV.

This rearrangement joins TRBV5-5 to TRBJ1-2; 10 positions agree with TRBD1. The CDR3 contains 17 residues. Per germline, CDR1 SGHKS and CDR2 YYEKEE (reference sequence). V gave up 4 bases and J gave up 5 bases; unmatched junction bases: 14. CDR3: CASSQSLTGTGVYGYTF. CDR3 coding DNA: TGTGCCAGCAGCCAATCCCTCACCGGGACAGGGGTTTATGGCTACACCTTC.

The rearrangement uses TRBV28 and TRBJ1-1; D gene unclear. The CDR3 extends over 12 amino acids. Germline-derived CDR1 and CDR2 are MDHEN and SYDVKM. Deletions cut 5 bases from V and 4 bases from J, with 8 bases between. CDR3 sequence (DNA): TGTGCCAGCAGTCCCTTTCTCACTGAAGCTTTCTTT. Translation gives CASSPFLTEAFF.

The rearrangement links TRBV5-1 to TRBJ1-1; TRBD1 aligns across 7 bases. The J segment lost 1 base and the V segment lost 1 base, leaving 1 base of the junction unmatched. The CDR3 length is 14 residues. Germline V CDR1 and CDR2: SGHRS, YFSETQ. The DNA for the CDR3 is TGCGCCAGCAGCTTGAACAGGGGGAACACTGAAGCTTTCTTT. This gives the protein CASSLNRGNTEAFF.

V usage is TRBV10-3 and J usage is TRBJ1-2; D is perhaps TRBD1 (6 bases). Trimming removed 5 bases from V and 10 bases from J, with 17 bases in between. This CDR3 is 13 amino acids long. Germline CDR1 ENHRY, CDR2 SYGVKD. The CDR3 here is CAISRDIEGPYTF. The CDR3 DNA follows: TGTGCCATCAGTCGGGACATCGAGGGCCCCTACACCTTC.

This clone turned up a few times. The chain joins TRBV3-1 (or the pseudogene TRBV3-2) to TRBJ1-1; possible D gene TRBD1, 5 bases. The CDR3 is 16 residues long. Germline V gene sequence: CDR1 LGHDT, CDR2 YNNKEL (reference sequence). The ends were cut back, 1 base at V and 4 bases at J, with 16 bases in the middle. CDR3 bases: TGTGCCAGCAGCCAAGGAAAGGGGACTGGGCGCACTGAAGCTTTCTTT. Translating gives CASSQGKGTGRTEAFF.

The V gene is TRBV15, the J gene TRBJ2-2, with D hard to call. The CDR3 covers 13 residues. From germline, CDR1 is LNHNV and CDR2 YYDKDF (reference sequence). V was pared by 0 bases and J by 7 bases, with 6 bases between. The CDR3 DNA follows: TGTGCCACCAGCAGAGATCTCGGCGGGGAGCTGTTTTTT. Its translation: CATSRDLGGELFF.

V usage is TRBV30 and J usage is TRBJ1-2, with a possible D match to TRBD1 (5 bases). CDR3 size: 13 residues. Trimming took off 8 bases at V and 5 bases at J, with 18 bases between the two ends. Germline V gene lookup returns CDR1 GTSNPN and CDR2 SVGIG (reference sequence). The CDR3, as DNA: TGTGCCGGTAGGGGCTCGCAGACGTATGGCTACACCTTC. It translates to CAGRGSQTYGYTF.

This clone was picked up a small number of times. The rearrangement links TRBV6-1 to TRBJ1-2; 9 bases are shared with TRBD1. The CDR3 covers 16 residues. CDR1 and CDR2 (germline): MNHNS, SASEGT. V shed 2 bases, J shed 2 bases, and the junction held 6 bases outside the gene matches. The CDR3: CASSEWGQGGNYGYTF. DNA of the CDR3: TGTGCCAGCAGTGAATGGGGACAGGGAGGAAACTATGGCTACACCTTC.